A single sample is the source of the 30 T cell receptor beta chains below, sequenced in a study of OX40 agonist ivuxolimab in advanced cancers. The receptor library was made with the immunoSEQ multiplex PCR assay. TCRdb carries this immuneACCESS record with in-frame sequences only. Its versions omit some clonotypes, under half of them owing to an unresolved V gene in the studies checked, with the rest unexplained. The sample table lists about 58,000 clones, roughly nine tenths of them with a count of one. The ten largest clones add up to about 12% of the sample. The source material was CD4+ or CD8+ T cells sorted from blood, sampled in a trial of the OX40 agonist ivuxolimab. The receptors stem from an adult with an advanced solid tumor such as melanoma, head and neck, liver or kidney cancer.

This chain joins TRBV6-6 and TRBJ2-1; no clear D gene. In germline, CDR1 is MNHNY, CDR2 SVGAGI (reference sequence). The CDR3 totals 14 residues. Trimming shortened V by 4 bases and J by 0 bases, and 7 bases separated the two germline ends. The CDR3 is CASSSPSSYNEQFF. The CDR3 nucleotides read TGTGCCAGCAGTTCTCCCAGCTCCTACAATGAGCAGTTCTTC.

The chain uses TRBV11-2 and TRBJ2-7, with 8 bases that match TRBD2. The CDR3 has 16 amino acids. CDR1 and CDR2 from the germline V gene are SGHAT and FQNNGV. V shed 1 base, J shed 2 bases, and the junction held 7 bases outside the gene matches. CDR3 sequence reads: CASSLGPAGGTYEQYF. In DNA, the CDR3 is TGTGCCAGCAGCTTAGGACCGGCGGGAGGCACCTACGAGCAGTACTTC. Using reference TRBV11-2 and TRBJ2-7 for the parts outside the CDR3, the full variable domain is EAGVAQSPRYKIIEKRQSVAFWCNPISGHATLYWYQQILGQGPKLLIQFQNNGVVDDSQLPKDRFSAERLKGVDSTLKIQPAKLEDSAVYLCASSLGPAGGTYEQYFGPGTRLTVT.

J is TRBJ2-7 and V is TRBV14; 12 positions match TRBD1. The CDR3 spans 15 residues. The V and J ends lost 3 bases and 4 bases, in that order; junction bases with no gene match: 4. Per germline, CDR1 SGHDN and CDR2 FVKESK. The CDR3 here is CASSQGQGAGYEQYF. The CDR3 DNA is TGTGCCAGCAGCCAGGGACAGGGGGCAGGTTACGAGCAGTACTTC.

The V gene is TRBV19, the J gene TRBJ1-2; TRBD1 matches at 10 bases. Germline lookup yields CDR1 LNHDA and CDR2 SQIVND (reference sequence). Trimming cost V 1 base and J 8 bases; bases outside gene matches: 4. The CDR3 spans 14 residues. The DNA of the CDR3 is TGTGCCAGTAGTATAGGGACAGGGGGATTCGGCTACACCTTC. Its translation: CASSIGTGGFGYTF.

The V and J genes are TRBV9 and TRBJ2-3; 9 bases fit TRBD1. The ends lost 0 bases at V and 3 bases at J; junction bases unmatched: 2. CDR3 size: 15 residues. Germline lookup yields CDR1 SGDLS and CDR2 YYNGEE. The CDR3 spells CASSVAGQGTDTQYF. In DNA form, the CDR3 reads TGTGCCAGCAGCGTAGCGGGACAGGGAACAGATACGCAGTATTTT.

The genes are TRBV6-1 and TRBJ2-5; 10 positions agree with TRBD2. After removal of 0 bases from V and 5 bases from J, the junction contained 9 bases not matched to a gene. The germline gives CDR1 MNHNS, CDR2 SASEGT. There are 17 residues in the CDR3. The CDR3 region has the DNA TGTGCCAGCAGTGAAGCATGGGGACTAGCGACGACGGAGACCCAGTACTTC. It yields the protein CASSEAWGLATTETQYF.

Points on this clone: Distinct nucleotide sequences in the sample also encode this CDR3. The CDR3, as DNA: TGTGCCAGCAGCTTGGGCAGGGGAGGCTATGGCTACACCTTC. Translated: CASSLGRGGYGYTF. V is TRBV5-4 and J is TRBJ1-2, with TRBD1 as a possible D gene (6 bases). The CDR3 spans 14 residues. V lost 0 bases to trimming and J lost 4 bases, with 10 bases between them. Germline V gives CDR1 SGHNT, CDR2 YYREEE (reference sequence).

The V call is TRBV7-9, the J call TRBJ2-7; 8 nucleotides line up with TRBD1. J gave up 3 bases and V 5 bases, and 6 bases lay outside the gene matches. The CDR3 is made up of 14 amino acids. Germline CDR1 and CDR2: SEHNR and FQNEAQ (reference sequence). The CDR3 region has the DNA TGTGCCAGCAGCCTGGGACAGGAGGACTACGAGCAGTACTTC. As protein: CASSLGQEDYEQYF. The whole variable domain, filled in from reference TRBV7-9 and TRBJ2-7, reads DTGVSQNPRHKITKRGQNVTFRCDPISEHNRLYWYRQTLGQGPEFLTYFQNEAQLEKSRLLSDRFSAERPKGSFSTLEIQRTEQGDSAMYLCASSLGQEDYEQYFGPGTRLTVT.

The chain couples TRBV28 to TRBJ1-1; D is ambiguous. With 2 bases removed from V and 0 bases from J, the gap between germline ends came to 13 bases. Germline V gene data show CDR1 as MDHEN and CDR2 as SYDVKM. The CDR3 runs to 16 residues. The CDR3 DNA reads TGTGCCAGCAGTTTAGGGTCAGACCTACTGAACACTGAAGCTTTCTTT. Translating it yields CASSLGSDLLNTEAFF.

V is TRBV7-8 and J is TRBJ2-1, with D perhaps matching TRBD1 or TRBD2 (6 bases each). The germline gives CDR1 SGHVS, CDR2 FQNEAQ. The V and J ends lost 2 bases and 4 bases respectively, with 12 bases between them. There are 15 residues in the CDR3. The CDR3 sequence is CASSLPGAKYNEQFF. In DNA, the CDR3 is TGTGCCAGCAGCTTACCGGGGGCGAAGTACAATGAGCAGTTCTTC.

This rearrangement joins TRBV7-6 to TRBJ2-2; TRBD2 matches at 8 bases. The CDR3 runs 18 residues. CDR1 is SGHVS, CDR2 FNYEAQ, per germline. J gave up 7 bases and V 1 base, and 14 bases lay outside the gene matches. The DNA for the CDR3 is TGTGCCAGCAGCTTAGTTCCCTTAGCGGGACTGGGTGGCGGGGAGCTGTTTTTT. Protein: CASSLVPLAGLGGGELFF.

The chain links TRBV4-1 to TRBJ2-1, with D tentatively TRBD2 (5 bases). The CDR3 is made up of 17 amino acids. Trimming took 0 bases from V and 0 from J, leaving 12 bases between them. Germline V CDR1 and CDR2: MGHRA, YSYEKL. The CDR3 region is CASSQDGGGLSYNEQFF. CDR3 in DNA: TGCGCCAGCAGCCAAGATGGCGGAGGCCTCTCCTACAATGAGCAGTTCTTC.

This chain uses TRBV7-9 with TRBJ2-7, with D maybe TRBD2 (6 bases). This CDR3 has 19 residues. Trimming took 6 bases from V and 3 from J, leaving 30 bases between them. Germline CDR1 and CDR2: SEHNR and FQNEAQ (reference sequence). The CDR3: CASSHFPPEGGRPIYEQYF. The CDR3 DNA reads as TGTGCCAGCAGTCATTTCCCCCCTGAGGGAGGACGGCCTATCTACGAGCAGTACTTC. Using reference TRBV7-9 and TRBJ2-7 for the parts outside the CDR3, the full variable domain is DTGVSQNPRHKITKRGQNVTFRCDPISEHNRLYWYRQTLGQGPEFLTYFQNEAQLEKSRLLSDRFSAERPKGSFSTLEIQRTEQGDSAMYLCASSHFPPEGGRPIYEQYFGPGTRLTVT.

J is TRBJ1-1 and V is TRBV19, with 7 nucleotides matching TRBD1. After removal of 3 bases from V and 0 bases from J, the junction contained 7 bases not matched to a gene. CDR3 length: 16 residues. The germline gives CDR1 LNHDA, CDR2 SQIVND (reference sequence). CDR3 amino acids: CASSMTGLRVNTEAFF. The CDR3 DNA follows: TGTGCCAGTAGTATGACAGGGCTACGGGTGAACACTGAAGCTTTCTTT. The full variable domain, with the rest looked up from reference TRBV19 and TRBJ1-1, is DGGITQSPKYLFRKEGQNVTLSCEQNLNHDAMYWYRQDPGQGLRLIYYSQIVNDFQKGDIAEGYSVSREKKESFPLTVTSAQKNPTAFYLCASSMTGLRVNTEAFFGQGTRLTVV.

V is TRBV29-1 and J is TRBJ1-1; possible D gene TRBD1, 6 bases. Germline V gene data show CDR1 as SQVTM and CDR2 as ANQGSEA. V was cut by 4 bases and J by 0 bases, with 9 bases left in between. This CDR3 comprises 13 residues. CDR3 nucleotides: TGCAGCGTTGCTGACAGGCTGAACACTGAAGCTTTCTTT. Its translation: CSVADRLNTEAFF.

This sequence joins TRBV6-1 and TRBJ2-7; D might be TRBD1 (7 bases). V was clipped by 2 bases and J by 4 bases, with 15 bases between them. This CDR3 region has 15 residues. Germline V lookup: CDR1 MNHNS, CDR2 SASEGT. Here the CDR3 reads CASSEYFQGGYEQYF. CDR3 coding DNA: TGTGCCAGCAGTGAATATTTCCAGGGGGGATACGAGCAGTACTTC.

The CDR3 reads CASSGVLRGEQFF. The CDR3, as DNA: TGTGCCAGCAGCGGGGTCCTGCGGGGTGAGCAGTTCTTC. The J gene is TRBJ2-1, the V gene TRBV5-6; possibly TRBD2 for D (6 bases). The CDR3 has 13 residues. V lost 4 bases, J lost 9 bases, and 14 bases lay in between. Germline V gene data show CDR1 as SGHDT and CDR2 as YYEEEE.

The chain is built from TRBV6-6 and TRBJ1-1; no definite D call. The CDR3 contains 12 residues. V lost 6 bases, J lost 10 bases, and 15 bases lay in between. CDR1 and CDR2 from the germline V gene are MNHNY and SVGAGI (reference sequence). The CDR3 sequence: CASSLYEEGAFF. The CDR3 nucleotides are TGTGCCAGCAGCCTGTACGAAGAAGGAGCTTTCTTT.

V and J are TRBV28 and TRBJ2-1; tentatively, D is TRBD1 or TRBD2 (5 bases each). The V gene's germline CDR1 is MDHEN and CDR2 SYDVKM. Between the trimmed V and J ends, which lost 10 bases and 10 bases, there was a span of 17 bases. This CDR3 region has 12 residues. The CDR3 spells CATSSPGREQFF. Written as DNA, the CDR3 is TGTGCCACCTCGAGCCCGGGGCGGGAGCAGTTCTTC.

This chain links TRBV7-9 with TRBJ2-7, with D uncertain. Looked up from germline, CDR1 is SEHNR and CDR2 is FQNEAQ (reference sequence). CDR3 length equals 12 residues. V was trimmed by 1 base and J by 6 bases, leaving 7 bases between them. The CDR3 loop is CASSLGSREQYF. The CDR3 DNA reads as TGTGCCAGCAGCTTAGGGTCTCGCGAGCAGTACTTC. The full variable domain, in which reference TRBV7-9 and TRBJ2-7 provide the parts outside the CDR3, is DTGVSQNPRHKITKRGQNVTFRCDPISEHNRLYWYRQTLGQGPEFLTYFQNEAQLEKSRLLSDRFSAERPKGSFSTLEIQRTEQGDSAMYLCASSLGSREQYFGPGTRLTVT.

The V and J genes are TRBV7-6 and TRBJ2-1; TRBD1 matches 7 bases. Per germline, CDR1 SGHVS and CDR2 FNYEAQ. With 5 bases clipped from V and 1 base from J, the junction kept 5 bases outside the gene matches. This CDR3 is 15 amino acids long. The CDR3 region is CASSTGTASYNEQFF. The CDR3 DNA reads TGTGCCAGCAGCACCGGGACAGCTTCCTACAATGAGCAGTTCTTC.

The CDR3, as DNA: TGTGCCAGCACCCAAGGACGGAACTATGGCTACACCTTC. Translating it yields CASTQGRNYGYTF. The V and J genes are TRBV6-5 and TRBJ1-2; D ambiguous. Per germline, CDR1 MNHEY and CDR2 SVGAGI. V was clipped by 7 bases and J by 2 bases, with 11 bases between them. The CDR3 consists of 13 residues.

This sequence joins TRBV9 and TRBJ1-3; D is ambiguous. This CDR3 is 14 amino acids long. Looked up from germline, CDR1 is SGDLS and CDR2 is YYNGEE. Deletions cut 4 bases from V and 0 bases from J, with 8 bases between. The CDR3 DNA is TGTGCCAGCAGCCCAGGTGACTCTGGAAACACCATATATTTT. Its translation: CASSPGDSGNTIYF.

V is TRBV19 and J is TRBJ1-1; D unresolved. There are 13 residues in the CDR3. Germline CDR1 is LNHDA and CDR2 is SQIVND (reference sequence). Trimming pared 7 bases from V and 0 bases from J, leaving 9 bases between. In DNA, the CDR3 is TGTGCCAGTACGGCAGCCATGAACACTGAAGCTTTCTTT. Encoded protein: CASTAAMNTEAFF.

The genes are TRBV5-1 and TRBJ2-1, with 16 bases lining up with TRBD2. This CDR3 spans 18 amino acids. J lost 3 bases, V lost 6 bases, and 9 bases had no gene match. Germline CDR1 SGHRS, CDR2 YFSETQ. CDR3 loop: CASKMGLAGGVFYNEQFF. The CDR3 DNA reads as TGCGCCAGCAAGATGGGACTAGCGGGAGGGGTATTCTACAATGAGCAGTTCTTC.

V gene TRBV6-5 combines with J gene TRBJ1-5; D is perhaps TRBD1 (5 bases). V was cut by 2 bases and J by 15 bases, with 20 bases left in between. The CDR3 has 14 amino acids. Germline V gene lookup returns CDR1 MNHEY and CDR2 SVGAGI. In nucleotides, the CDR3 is TGTGCCAGCAGTTACGAGCCCTCGGGGGGAAGAATGCATTTT. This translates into CASSYEPSGGRMHF.

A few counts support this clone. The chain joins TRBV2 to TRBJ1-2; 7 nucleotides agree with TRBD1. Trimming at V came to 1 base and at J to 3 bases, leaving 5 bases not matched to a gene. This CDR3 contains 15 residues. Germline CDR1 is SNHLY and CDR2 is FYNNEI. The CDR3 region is CASSEGTGEHYGYTF. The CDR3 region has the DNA TGTGCCAGCAGTGAAGGGACAGGCGAACACTATGGCTACACCTTC.

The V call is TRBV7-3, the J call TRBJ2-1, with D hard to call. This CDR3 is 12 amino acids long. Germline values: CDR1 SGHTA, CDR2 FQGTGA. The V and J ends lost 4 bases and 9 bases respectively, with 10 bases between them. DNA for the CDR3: TGTGCCAGCAGCTCCCTACCAGGTGAGCAGTTCTTC. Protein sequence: CASSSLPGEQFF. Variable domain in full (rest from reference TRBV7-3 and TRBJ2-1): GAGVSQTPSNKVTEKGKYVELRCDPISGHTALYWYRQSLGQGPEFLIYFQGTGAADDSGLPNDRFFAVRPEGSVSTLKIQRTERGDSAVYLCASSSLPGEQFFGPGTRLTVL.

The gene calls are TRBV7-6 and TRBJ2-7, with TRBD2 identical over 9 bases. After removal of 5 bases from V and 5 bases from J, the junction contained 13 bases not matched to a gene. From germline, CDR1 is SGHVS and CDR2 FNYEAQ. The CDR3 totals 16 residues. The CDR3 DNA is TGTGCCAGCAGCCGCGGCGGGGGGGTACTTGGCGACGAGCAGTACTTC. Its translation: CASSRGGGVLGDEQYF. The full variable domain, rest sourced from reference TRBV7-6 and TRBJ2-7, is GAGVSQSPRYKVTKRGQDVALRCDPISGHVSLYWYRQALGQGPEFLTYFNYEAQQDKSGLPNDRFSAERPEGSISTLTIQRTEQRDSAMYRCASSRGGGVLGDEQYFGPGTRLTVT.

The CDR3 bases are TGTGCCTGGAGTGCAGGGGTCGGAACTGAAGCTTTCTTT. Protein product: CAWSAGVGTEAFF. The chain uses TRBV30 and TRBJ1-1, with D possibly being TRBD1 (6 bases). V lost 1 base and J lost 5, with 11 bases in between. Germline V CDR1 and CDR2: GTSNPN, SVGIG (reference sequence). This CDR3 has 13 residues. Looking up the rest from reference TRBV30 and TRBJ1-1 gives the full variable domain: SQTIHQWPATLVQPVGSPLSLECTVEGTSNPNLYWYRQAAGRGLQLLFYSVGIGQISSEVPQNLSASRPQDRQFILSSKKLLLSDSGFYLCAWSAGVGTEAFFGQGTRLTVV.